The present TCR beta chain was sequenced within a study of T cells in tuberculosis. Assay: immunoSEQ multiplex PCR; the TCRdb copy retains only in-frame clones and omits some. The sample consists of about 30,000 clones, about 92% of them appearing once. This receptor was identified in a donor between 10 and 35 years old with latent tuberculosis or without tuberculosis infection. The specimen sequenced was PBMCs.

This CDR3 reads CASTGVANVLTF. The CDR3 region has the DNA TGTGCCAGCACAGGGGTGGCCAACGTCCTGACTTTC. The chain carries TRBV2 and TRBJ2-6; D possibly corresponds to TRBD1 (6 bases). The CDR3 is 12 amino acids. Trimming cost V 7 bases and J 6 bases, with 7 bases left between them. Germline V gene data show CDR1 as SNHLY and CDR2 as FYNNEI. The entire variable domain, with the rest obtained from reference TRBV2 and TRBJ2-6, is as follows: EPEVTQTPSHQVTQMGQEVILRCVPISNHLYFYWYRQILGQKVEFLVSFYNNEISEKSEIFDDQFSVERPDGSNFTLKIRSTKLEDSAMYFCASTGVANVLTFGAGSRLTVL.